This TCR beta chain is from a study of CD8 T cells in Susac syndrome. When the RNA was reverse transcribed, random hexamers were used with an input of about 0.45 to 1 ug. TCRdb fed the immunoSEQ multiplex PCR reads into MiXCR, producing one record per CDR3 protein. The sample includes around 100,000 distinct CDR3 sequences, 95% of them seen just once. CDR3 length: 13 amino acids. Germline V lookup: CDR1 DFQATT, CDR2 SNEGSKA (reference sequence). V shed 6 bases and J 6 bases; nucleotides not matched to a gene: 11. This clonotype originated in a human donor with Susac syndrome. The chain is built from TRBV20-1 and TRBJ2-7; 7 bases fit TRBD2. The specimen sequenced was CD8+ T cells from PBMCs. The CDR3 region is CSASGIQEREQYF. The CDR3 bases are TGCAGTGCCAGCGGGATTCAGGAACGCGAGCAGTACTTC.